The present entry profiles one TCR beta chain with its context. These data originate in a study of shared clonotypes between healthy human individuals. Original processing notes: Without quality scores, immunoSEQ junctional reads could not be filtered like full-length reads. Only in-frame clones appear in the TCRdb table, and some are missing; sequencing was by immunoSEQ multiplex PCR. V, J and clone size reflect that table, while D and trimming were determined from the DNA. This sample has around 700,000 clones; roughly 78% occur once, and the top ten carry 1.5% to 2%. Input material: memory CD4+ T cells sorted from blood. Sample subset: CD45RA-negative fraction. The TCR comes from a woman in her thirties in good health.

The DNA for the CDR3 is TGTGCCAGCAGCCAAGAAATAACTAGCGGGAGCCGAGGGGAGACCCAGTACTTC. This codes for CASSQEITSGSRGETQYF. The gene calls are TRBV4-2 and TRBJ2-5, with TRBD2 matching over 11 bases. V gave up 0 bases and J gave up 5 bases; unmatched junction bases: 11. The CDR3 is 18 amino acids. Per germline, CDR1 LGHNA and CDR2 YNFKEQ.